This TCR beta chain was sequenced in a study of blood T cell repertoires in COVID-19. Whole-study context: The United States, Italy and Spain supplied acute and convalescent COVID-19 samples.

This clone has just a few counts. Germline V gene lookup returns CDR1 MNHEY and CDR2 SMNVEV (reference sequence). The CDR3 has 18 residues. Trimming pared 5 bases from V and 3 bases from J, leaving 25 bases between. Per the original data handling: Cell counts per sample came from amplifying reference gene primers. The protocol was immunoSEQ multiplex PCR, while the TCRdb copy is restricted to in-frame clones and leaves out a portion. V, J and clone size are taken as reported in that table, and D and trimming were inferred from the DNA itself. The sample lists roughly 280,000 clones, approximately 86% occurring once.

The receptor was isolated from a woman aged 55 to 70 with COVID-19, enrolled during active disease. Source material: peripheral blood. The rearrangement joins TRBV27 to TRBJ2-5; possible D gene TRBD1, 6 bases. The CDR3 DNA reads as TGTGCCAGCAGTCCCCTGACAGGCCCGATTACTTACAAAGAGACCCAGTACTTC. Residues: CASSPLTGPITYKETQYF.